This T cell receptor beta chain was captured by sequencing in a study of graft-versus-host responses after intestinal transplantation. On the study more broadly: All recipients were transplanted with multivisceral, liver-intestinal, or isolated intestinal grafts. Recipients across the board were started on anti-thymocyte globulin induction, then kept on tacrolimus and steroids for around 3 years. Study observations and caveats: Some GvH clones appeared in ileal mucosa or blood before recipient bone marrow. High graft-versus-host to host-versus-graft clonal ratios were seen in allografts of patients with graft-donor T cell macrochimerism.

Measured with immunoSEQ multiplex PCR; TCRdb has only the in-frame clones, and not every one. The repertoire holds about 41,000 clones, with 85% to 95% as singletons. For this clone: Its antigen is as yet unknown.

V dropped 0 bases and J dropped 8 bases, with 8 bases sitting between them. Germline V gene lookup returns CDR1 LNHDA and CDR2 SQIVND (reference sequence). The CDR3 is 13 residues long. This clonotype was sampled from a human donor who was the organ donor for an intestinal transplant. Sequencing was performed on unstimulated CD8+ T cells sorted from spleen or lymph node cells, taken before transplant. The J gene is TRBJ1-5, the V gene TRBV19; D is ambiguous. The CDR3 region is CASSIDLAEPQHF. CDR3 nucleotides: TGTGCCAGTAGTATAGATCTGGCAGAGCCCCAGCATTTT.